This TCR beta chain was captured in a study of blood T cell repertoires in COVID-19. Sequencing was performed with immunoSEQ multiplex PCR; in TCRdb, only in-frame clones are kept and a portion is missing. The sample has 400,000 or so clones; roughly 86% are singletons. CDR1 and CDR2 from the germline V gene are WNHNN and SYGVQD (reference sequence). V lost 3 bases and J 0 bases, leaving 12 bases between the germline ends. The CDR3 length is 16 residues. The chain carries TRBV10-1 and TRBJ2-1; possible D gene TRBD1, 5 bases. This sequence originates from a woman between 35 and 50 years old with acute COVID-19. The sequenced sample consisted of PBMCs or T cells enriched from blood (not recorded which). The CDR3, as DNA: TGCGCCAGCAGTGAAAACAGGCCGAGCTCCTACAATGAGCAGTTCTTC. Its protein product is CASSENRPSSYNEQFF.